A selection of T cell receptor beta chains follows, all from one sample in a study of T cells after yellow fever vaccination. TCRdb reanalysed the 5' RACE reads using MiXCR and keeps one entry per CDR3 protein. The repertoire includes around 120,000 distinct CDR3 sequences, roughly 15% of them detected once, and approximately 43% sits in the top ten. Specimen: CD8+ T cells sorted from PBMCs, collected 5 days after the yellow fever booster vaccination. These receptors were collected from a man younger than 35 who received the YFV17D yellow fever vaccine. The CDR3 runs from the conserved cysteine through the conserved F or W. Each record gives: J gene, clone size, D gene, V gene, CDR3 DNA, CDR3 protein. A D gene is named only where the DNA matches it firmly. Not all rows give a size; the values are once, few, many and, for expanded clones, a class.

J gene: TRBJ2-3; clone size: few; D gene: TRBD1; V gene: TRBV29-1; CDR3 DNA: TGCAGCGTTGAACCGACGACAGGGAGCACAGATACGCAGTATTTT; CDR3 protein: CSVEPTTGSTDTQYF
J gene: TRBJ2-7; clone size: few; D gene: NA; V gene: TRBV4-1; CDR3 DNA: TGCGCCAGCAGCCAAGATGAATTCAACGAGCAGTACTTC; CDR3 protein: CASSQDEFNEQYF
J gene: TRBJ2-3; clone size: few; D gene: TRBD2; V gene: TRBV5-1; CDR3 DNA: TGCGCCAGCAGCCCTTCCCTAGCGGGGGGCGGAGATACGCAGTATTTT; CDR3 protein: CASSPSLAGGGDTQYF
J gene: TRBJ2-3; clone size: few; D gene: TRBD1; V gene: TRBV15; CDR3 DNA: TGTGCCACCAGCTCCGGACAGGTTTACACAGATACGCAGTATTTT; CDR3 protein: CATSSGQVYTDTQYF
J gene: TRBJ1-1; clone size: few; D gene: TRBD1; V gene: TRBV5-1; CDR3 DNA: TGCGCCAGCAGCGTGGGCTCGACAGGGTTCGTAAGTGAAGCTTTCTTT; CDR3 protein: CASSVGSTGFVSEAFF
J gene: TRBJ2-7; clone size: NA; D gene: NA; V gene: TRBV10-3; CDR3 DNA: TGTGCCATCAGTGGCGCCGACTCCTACGAGCAGTACTTC; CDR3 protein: CAISGADSYEQYF
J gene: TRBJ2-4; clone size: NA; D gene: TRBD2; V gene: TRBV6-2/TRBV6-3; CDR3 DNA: TGTGCCAGCAGCCACCAGACTAGCGGGGGGCTAGCCAAAAACATTCAGTACTTC; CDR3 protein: CASSHQTSGGLAKNIQYF
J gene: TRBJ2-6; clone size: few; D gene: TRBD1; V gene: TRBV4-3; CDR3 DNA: TGCGCCAGCAGCCAAGGTGGTGGGACAGGCCACTCTGGGGCCAACGTCCTGACTTTC; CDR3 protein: CASSQGGGTGHSGANVLTF
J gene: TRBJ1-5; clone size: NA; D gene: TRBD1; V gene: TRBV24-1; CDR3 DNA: TGTGCAGTACAGGGGCTGGTATGGCCCCAGCATTTT; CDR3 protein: CAVQGLVWPQHF
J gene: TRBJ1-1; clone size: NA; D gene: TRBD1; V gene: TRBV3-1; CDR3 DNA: TGTGCCAGCAGCAAGTACCAGGACAGGGGGCAGACTGAAGCTTTCTTT; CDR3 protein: CASSKYQDRGQTEAFF
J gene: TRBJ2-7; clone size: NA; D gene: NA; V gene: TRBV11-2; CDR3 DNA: TGTGCCAGCAGCCCACGGAGGCCAGGGGTCGAGCAGTACTTC; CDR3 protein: CASSPRRPGVEQYF
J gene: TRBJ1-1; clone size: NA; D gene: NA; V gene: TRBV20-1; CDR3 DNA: TGCAGTGCTAGAGATCTGCAGGTGAACACTGAAGCTTTCTTT; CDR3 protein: CSARDLQVNTEAFF
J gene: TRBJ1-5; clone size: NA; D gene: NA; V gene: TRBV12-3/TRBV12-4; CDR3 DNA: TGTGCCAGCAGTTTACGGCCTAGCGGTGGGGATCAGCCCCAGCATTTT; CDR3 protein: CASSLRPSGGDQPQHF
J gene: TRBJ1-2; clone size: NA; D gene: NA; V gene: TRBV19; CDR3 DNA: TGTGCCACTACGTCTGTGGACTATGGCTACACCTTC; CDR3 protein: CATTSVDYGYTF
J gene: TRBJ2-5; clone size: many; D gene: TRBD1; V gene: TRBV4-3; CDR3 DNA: TGCGCCAGCAGCCAAGCGGAAGGGGGCTGGGTAGAGACCCAGTACTTC; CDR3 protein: CASSQAEGGWVETQYF
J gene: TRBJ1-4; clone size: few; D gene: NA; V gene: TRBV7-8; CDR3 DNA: TGTGCCAGCAGCTTAGGCGTCAGTAAGAGTGAAAAACTGTTTTTT; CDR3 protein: CASSLGVSKSEKLFF
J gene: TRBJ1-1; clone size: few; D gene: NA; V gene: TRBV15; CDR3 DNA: TGTGCCACCAGCAGTATGGCGGGGAACACTGAAGCTTTCTTT; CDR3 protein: CATSSMAGNTEAFF
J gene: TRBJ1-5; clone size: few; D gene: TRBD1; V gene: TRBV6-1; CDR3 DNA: TGTGCCAGCAGCCCAAGCGGGGCCAGGGGGAATCAGCCCCAGCATTTT; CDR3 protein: CASSPSGARGNQPQHF
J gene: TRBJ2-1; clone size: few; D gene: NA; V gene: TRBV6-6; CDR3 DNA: TGTGCCAGCAGTTACTCGGCGCCAGGGGTCAATGAGCAGTTCTTC; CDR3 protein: CASSYSAPGVNEQFF
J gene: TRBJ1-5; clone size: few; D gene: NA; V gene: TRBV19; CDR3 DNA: TGTGCCAGTAGTAGGAGGGGGATCGGTCAGCCCCAGCATTTT; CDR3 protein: CASSRRGIGQPQHF
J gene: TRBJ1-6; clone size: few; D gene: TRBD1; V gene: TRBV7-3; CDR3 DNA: TGTGCCAGCAGCTCAGACTCAGGGGGCGCTATGGAGGGCGGATTT; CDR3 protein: CASSSDSGGAMEGGF
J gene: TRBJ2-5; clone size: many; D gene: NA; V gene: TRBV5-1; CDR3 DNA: TGCGCCAGCAGCTTCACTCCGGTCCAAGAGACCCAGTACTTC; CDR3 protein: CASSFTPVQETQYF
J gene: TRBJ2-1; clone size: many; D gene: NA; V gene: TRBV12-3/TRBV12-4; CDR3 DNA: TGTGCCAGCAGTTCTCCGGGGGTGAGCTCCTACAATGAGCAGTTCTTC; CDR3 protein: CASSSPGVSSYNEQFF
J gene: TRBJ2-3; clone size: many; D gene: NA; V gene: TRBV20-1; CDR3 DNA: TGCAGTGCTAGAGCTTCGGGACGTAGTAGCACAGATACGCAGTATTTT; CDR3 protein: CSARASGRSSTDTQYF
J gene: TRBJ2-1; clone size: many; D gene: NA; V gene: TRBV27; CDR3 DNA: TGTGCCAGCAGCTCCGGGGGCTACAATGAGCAGTTCTTC; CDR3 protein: CASSSGGYNEQFF
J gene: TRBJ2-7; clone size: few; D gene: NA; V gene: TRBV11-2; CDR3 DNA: TGTGCCAGCAGCTTTTCCACCTCCTACGAGCAGTACTTC; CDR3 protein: CASSFSTSYEQYF
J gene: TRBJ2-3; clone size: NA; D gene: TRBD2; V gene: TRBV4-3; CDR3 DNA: TGCGCCAGCAGCCAACTTAGCGGGGGGGCCCCAGATACGCAGTATTTT; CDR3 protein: CASSQLSGGAPDTQYF
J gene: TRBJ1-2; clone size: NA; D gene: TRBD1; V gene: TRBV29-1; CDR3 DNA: TGCAGCGTGGACAGGGTTAACTATGGCTACACCTTC; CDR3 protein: CSVDRVNYGYTF
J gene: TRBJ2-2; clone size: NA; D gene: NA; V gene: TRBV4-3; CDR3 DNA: TGCGCCAGCAGCCAAGATATTCCGGGTTTGGGAGGTTACTTCGGGGAGCTGTTTTTT; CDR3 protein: CASSQDIPGLGGYFGELFF
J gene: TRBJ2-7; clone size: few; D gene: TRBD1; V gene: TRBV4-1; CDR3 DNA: TGCGCCAGCAGCCCACACGACAGGGGCTACGAGCAGTACTTC; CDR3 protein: CASSPHDRGYEQYF
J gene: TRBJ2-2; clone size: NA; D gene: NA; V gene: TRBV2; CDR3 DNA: TGTGCCAGCGGGGCGCACACCGGGGAGCTGTTTTTT; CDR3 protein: CASGAHTGELFF
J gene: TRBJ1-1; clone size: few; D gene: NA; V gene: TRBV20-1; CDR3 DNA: TGCAGTGCTAGTTGGTCCGGCAGAATGAACACTGAAGCTTTCTTT; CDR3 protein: CSASWSGRMNTEAFF
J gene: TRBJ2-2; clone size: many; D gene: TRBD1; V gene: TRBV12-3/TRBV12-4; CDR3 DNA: TGTGCCAGCAGTCCGGGACAGGTTTACACCGGGGAGCTGTTTTTT; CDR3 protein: CASSPGQVYTGELFF
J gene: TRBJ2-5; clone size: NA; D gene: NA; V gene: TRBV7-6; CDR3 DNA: TGTGCCAGCAGCTTAGCGCAGGCAGGGTTATATCCTAGCGAGAAAGAGACCCAGTACTTC; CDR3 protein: CASSLAQAGLYPSEKETQYF
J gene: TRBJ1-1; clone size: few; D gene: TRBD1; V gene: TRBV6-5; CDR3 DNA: TGTGCCAGCAGTCTATACGACAGGGGGGACACTGAAGCTTTCTTT; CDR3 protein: CASSLYDRGDTEAFF
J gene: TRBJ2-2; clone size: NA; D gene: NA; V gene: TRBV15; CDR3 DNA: TGTGCCACTCAGGATCGGGACAACCCGAACACCGGGGAGCTGTTTTTT; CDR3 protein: CATQDRDNPNTGELFF
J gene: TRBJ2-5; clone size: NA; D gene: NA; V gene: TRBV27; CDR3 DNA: TGTGCCAGCAGAGGATTGTGGACGGACAAAGAGACCCAGTACTTC; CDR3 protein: CASRGLWTDKETQYF
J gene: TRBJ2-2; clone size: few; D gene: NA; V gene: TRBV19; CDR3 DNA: TGTGCCAGTAGCATCTGGGAGAACACCGGGGAGCTGTTTTTT; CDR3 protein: CASSIWENTGELFF
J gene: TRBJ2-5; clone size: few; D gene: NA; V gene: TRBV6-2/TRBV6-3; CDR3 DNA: TGTGCCAGCAGTTACCGCCTTAAGCAAGAGACCCAGTACTTC; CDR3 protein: CASSYRLKQETQYF
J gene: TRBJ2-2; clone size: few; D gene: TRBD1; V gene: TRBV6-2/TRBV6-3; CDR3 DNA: TGTGCCAGCAGTTATTCGGACAGGGTTTATCCGAACACCGGGGAGCTGTTTTTT; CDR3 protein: CASSYSDRVYPNTGELFF
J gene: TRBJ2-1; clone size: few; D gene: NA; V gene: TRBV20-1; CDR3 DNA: TGCAGTGCTCGAGAGGGGAGACAGGCCTACAATGAGCAGTTCTTC; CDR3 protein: CSAREGRQAYNEQFF
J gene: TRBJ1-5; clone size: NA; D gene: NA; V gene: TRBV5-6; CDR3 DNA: TGTGCCAGCAGCTTGGCGCCAGGAGGCAATCAGCCCCAGCATTTT; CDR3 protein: CASSLAPGGNQPQHF
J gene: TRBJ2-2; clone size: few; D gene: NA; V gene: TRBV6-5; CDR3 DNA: TGTGCCACCTCAAAGGGAGAAGCCGGGGAGCTGTTTTTT; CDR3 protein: CATSKGEAGELFF
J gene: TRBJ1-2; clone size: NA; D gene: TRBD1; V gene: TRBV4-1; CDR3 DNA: TGCGCCAGCAGCCACCTTCCGGGACAGGGGGCGTATGGCTACACCTTC; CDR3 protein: CASSHLPGQGAYGYTF
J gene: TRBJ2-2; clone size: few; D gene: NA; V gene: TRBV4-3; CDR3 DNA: TGCGCCAGCAGCCAAGGGGACCAAGTGGCCGGGGAGCTGTTTTTT; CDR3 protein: CASSQGDQVAGELFF
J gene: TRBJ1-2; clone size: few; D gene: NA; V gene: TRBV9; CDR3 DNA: TGTGCCAGCAGCAAGGGGTACTATGGCTACACCTTC; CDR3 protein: CASSKGYYGYTF
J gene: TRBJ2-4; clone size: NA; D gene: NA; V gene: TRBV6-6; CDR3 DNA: TGTGCCAGCATCGCCCCCCCGGGGACGAAGGGAAACATTCAGTACTTC; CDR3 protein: CASIAPPGTKGNIQYF
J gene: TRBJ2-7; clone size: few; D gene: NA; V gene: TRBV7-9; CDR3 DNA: TGTGCCAGCAGCCACCCTGCGGCTGCCGGGTACGAGCAGTACTTC; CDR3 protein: CASSHPAAAGYEQYF